One sample yielded the 3 T cell receptor beta chains listed below, sequenced in a study of cytomegalovirus exposure and HLA in healthy donors. Clones were read by immunoSEQ multiplex PCR, and TCRdb kept only the in-frame ones, dropping some. This sample has about 69,000 clones, with under 96% found just once. Material: PBMCs. The receptors originated from a woman under 30 in good health and CMV-seropositive.

The chain couples TRBV27 to TRBJ2-6; tentatively, D is TRBD1 (5 bases). The germline CDR1 and CDR2 sequences are MNHEY and SMNVEV (reference sequence). V gave up 1 base and J gave up 0 bases, with 13 bases separating them. CDR3 length equals 18 residues. In nucleotides, the CDR3 is TGTGCCAGCAGTTTATTCCCGACAGTTTCCTCTGGGGCCAACGTCCTGACTTTC. Protein product: CASSLFPTVSSGANVLTF.

This clone was counted between two and nine times. V is TRBV30 and J is TRBJ2-3; D is possibly TRBD1 (6 bases). V lost 3 bases and J 1 base, leaving 11 bases between the germline ends. This CDR3 is built from 14 residues. Germline CDR1 is GTSNPN and CDR2 is SVGIG (reference sequence). CDR3 amino acids: CAWRQGGGTDTQYF. Here the CDR3 DNA reads TGTGCCTGGAGACAGGGTGGTGGCACAGATACGCAGTATTTT.

This chain uses TRBV2 with TRBJ1-2, with D possibly matching TRBD1 (6 bases). There are 12 residues in the CDR3. Germline-derived CDR1 and CDR2 are SNHLY and FYNNEI. V lost 5 bases to trimming and J lost 7 bases, with 11 bases between them. This CDR3 is CASSRDRSGYTF. The DNA for the CDR3 is TGTGCCAGCAGTCGCGACAGGTCTGGCTACACCTTC.